This T cell receptor (beta chain) stems from a study of T-cell reconstitution after alpha-beta-depleted transplantation in children. Study results and caveats: Newly generated T cells supplied most T-cell counts and diversity one year post-transplant. Recipient T cells and thymic progenitors that survived were the source of the high TCRbeta diversity seen at day 60 in some patients.

This sample's TCRbeta library carried unique molecular identifier barcodes. One entry per CDR3 protein, called by TCRdb with MiXCR from the PCR reads. This sample has some 440,000 distinct CDR3 sequences; roughly 16% occur once, and the top ten carry around 30%. This clonotype was counted only a few times. Its antigen is undetermined. Germline values: CDR1 ENHRY, CDR2 SYGVKD. This CDR3 comprises 15 residues. V lost 7 bases to trimming and J lost 3 bases, with 19 bases between them. Sequencing was performed on PBMCs, mostly from graft donor cells, taken 360 days after TCRalphabeta/CD19-depleted stem cell transplant. V and J are TRBV10-3 and TRBJ2-7; weak D call: TRBD2 (6 bases). This TCR was sampled from a boy younger than two who had a stem cell transplant for Wiskott-Aldrich syndrome, so the T cells may come from the graft donor. The CDR3 protein is CAIKALSGRGYEQYF. The CDR3 nucleotides are TGTGCCATCAAAGCGCTTAGCGGCCGGGGCTACGAGCAGTACTTC.